The 29 T cell receptor beta chains reported below all come from one sample, sequenced in a study of blood T cell repertoires in COVID-19. The assay was immunoSEQ multiplex PCR, and TCRdb's table has in-frame clones only and misses some. Here the sample spans 330,000 or so clones, over 80% being singletons. Material for sequencing was peripheral blood. Receptors were obtained from a man in his thirties or forties with COVID-19, enrolled during active disease.

This clone was picked up one time. The chain uses TRBV6-5 and TRBJ1-5, with 7 bases lining up with TRBD1. Per the germline V gene, CDR1 is MNHEY and CDR2 is SVGAGI. V lost 4 bases and J lost 5; bases outside the gene matches: 5. This CDR3 comprises 14 residues. The CDR3 spells CASSFTGADQPQHF. The CDR3 DNA sequence: TGTGCCAGCAGTTTCACAGGGGCAGATCAGCCCCAGCATTTT.

The chain joins TRBV6-6 to TRBJ1-1, with D possibly TRBD1 on 5 matching bases. Germline-derived CDR1 and CDR2 are MNHNY and SVGAGI (reference sequence). V lost 4 bases and J 4 bases, leaving 10 bases between the germline ends. The CDR3 length is 13 residues. The CDR3 DNA follows: TGTGCCAGCAGTTCTGGGGGGGGCACTGAAGCTTTCTTT. It yields the protein CASSSGGGTEAFF.

The gene calls are TRBV29-1 and TRBJ2-3; tentative D call: TRBD2 (6 bases). Germline V gene data show CDR1 as SQVTM and CDR2 as ANQGSEA. V was trimmed by 5 bases and J by 0 bases, leaving 15 bases between them. There are 15 residues in the CDR3. CDR3 bases: TGCAGCGTTCGACTGGGAGGATTTAGCACAGATACGCAGTATTTT. Translating it yields CSVRLGGFSTDTQYF.

The V call is TRBV5-1, the J call TRBJ2-6, with 10 bases fitting TRBD1. The CDR3 has 17 amino acids. Germline V gene lookup returns CDR1 SGHRS and CDR2 YFSETQ. V gave up 4 bases and J gave up 0 bases; unmatched junction bases: 4. CDR3 sequence: CASSPGTGDSGANVLTF. The CDR3 DNA follows: TGCGCCAGCAGCCCCGGGACAGGGGACTCTGGGGCCAACGTCCTGACTTTC. The entire variable domain, with the rest obtained from reference TRBV5-1 and TRBJ2-6, is as follows: KAGVTQTPRYLIKTRGQQVTLSCSPISGHRSVSWYQQTPGQGLQFLFEYFSETQRNKGNFPGRFSGRQFSNSRSEMNVSTLELGDSALYLCASSPGTGDSGANVLTFGAGSRLTVL.

This clone turned up a few times. The rearrangement uses TRBV5-5 and TRBJ2-7; 9 bases agree with TRBD2. Germline loops: CDR1 SGHKS, CDR2 YYEKEE (reference sequence). The CDR3 is 16 residues long. The ends lost 3 bases at V and 0 bases at J; junction bases unmatched: 7. The CDR3 region is CASSSRLAESSYEQYF. The DNA of the CDR3 is TGTGCCAGCAGCTCCCGACTAGCGGAGAGCTCCTACGAGCAGTACTTC.

The chain combines TRBV29-1 with TRBJ1-3; D perhaps matches TRBD1 (6 bases). V lost 6 bases and J lost 0, with 12 bases in between. The CDR3 is made up of 14 amino acids. Germline lookup yields CDR1 SQVTM and CDR2 ANQGSEA. The CDR3 sequence: CSVKRGGSGNTIYF. DNA of the CDR3: TGCAGCGTCAAAAGGGGGGGCTCTGGAAACACCATATATTTT.

The gene calls are TRBV15 and TRBJ1-2; D unclear. V was pared by 0 bases and J by 5 bases, with 7 bases between. The CDR3 totals 13 residues. CDR1 and CDR2 from the germline V gene are LNHNV and YYDKDF (reference sequence). The CDR3 sequence is CATSRDTGYGYTF. Here the CDR3 DNA reads TGTGCCACCAGCAGAGATACGGGATATGGCTACACCTTC.

V and J are TRBV4-1 and TRBJ2-5, with 9 bases lining up with TRBD1. CDR3 size: 16 residues. Germline CDR1 and CDR2: MGHRA and YSYEKL. The J segment lost 5 bases and the V segment lost 5 bases, leaving 12 bases of the junction unmatched. The CDR3 is CASSYGQGPLGETQYF. CDR3 in DNA: TGCGCCAGCAGCTACGGACAGGGGCCTCTGGGGGAGACCCAGTACTTC.

The chain has TRBV5-1 and TRBJ1-4, with D perhaps TRBD1 (6 bases). The CDR3 is 14 amino acids. Germline loops: CDR1 SGHRS, CDR2 YFSETQ. The ends were cut back, 4 bases at V and 4 bases at J, with 11 bases in the middle. CDR3: CASSPTGSNEKLFF. As DNA, the CDR3 is TGCGCCAGCAGCCCCACAGGGAGTAATGAAAAACTGTTTTTT.

The sample holds one count of this clone. The chain carries TRBV5-5 and TRBJ2-7, with TRBD1 identical over 8 bases. The V gene's germline CDR1 is SGHKS and CDR2 YYEKEE (reference sequence). The CDR3 has 15 amino acids. V was pared by 4 bases and J by 3 bases, with 9 bases of the junction left unmatched. The CDR3, as DNA: TGTGCCAGCAGCCCTGGGACAGGTACCGACTACGAGCAGTACTTC. As protein: CASSPGTGTDYEQYF.

V and J are TRBV12-5 and TRBJ2-1, with 8 bases matching TRBD2. Unmatched junction bases numbered 15, after V lost 7 bases and J lost 4 bases. This CDR3 has 17 residues. CDR1 LGHNT and CDR2 FRNRAP come from the germline V gene. As DNA, the CDR3 is TGTGCTAGTGTCGCCCAATTCGGGGGGGGGTCTTACAATGAGCAGTTCTTC. It is translated as CASVAQFGGGSYNEQFF.

The gene calls are TRBV5-4 and TRBJ2-7; TRBD1 might be the D (5 bases). V was trimmed by 4 bases and J by 2 bases, leaving 19 bases between them. The CDR3 consists of 16 residues. Germline V CDR1 and CDR2: SGHNT, YYREEE (reference sequence). In DNA form, the CDR3 reads TGTGCCAGCAGCATGCCCACACCAGGGCCTACCTACGAGCAGTACTTC. It is translated as CASSMPTPGPTYEQYF.

The V gene is TRBV5-1, the J gene TRBJ1-2; D perhaps matches TRBD1 (6 bases). V lost 4 bases, J lost 2 bases, and 9 bases lay in between. The CDR3 extends over 13 amino acids. Germline loops: CDR1 SGHRS, CDR2 YFSETQ. CDR3 residues: CASSVQGNYGYTF. DNA of the CDR3: TGCGCCAGCAGCGTACAGGGAAACTATGGCTACACCTTC.

The chain uses TRBV6-5 and TRBJ2-7; a weak D match, TRBD1 (5 bases). V was cut by 5 bases and J by 0 bases, with 11 bases left in between. CDR3 length: 14 residues. Germline V lookup: CDR1 MNHEY, CDR2 SVGAGI. The CDR3 reads CASSPGHLSYEQYF. In DNA, the CDR3 is TGTGCCAGCAGTCCCGGACACCTCTCCTACGAGCAGTACTTC.

This chain connects TRBV7-6 to TRBJ2-2, with TRBD2 as a possible D gene (6 bases). The CDR3 has 15 residues. CDR1 SGHVS and CDR2 FNYEAQ come from the germline V gene. V lost 2 bases, J lost 7 bases, and 14 bases lay in between. Here the CDR3 DNA reads TGTGCCAGCAGCTTATTCGGAGGGTTGAGCGGGGAGCTGTTTTTT. As protein: CASSLFGGLSGELFF. Drawing the rest from reference TRBV7-6 and TRBJ2-2, the complete variable domain is GAGVSQSPRYKVTKRGQDVALRCDPISGHVSLYWYRQALGQGPEFLTYFNYEAQQDKSGLPNDRFSAERPEGSISTLTIQRTEQRDSAMYRCASSLFGGLSGELFFGEGSRLTVL.

This chain links TRBV11-2 with TRBJ1-1; 7 nucleotides match TRBD1. Trimming cost V 3 bases and J 4 bases; bases outside gene matches: 5. The CDR3 runs 14 residues. Germline V gives CDR1 SGHAT, CDR2 FQNNGV. The DNA for the CDR3 is TGTGCCAGCAGCTTCCAGGGGGATGGCACTGAAGCTTTCTTT. It codes for CASSFQGDGTEAFF.

This chain links TRBV10-3 with TRBJ2-7, with D tentatively TRBD2 (6 bases). Germline CDR1 is ENHRY and CDR2 is SYGVKD. V was clipped by 2 bases and J by 3 bases, with 11 bases between them. The CDR3 is 14 residues long. The CDR3 is CAISEGAGLYEQYF. In DNA form, the CDR3 reads TGTGCCATCAGTGAGGGGGCGGGACTCTACGAGCAGTACTTC.

The J gene is TRBJ1-5, the V gene TRBV6-5, with 8 positions matching TRBD1. Germline V gives CDR1 MNHEY, CDR2 SVGAGI. The length of the CDR3 is 15 residues. Trimming took 5 bases from V and 5 from J; bases not matched to a gene: 8. The CDR3 DNA sequence: TGTGCCAGCAGTCCCGCAGGGGGCGCAGATCAGCCCCAGCATTTT. It codes for CASSPAGGADQPQHF.

J is TRBJ1-2 and V is TRBV6-5, with 8 bases aligning to TRBD1. The CDR3 sequence is 15 residues long. CDR1 and CDR2 (germline): MNHEY, SVGAGI. Trimming at V came to 1 base and at J to 4 bases, leaving 5 bases not matched to a gene. The CDR3 DNA sequence: TGTGCCAGCAGTTACTACGGACAGGGACCCTATGGCTACACCTTC. Translating gives CASSYYGQGPYGYTF.

The gene calls are TRBV9 and TRBJ1-1, with 7 nucleotides matching TRBD1. V gave up 1 base and J gave up 2 bases; unmatched junction bases: 5. In germline, CDR1 is SGDLS, CDR2 YYNGEE. CDR3 length: 15 residues. The CDR3 coding sequence is TGTGCCAGCAGCGTATCGACAGGGTCCAACACTGAAGCTTTCTTT. It encodes CASSVSTGSNTEAFF.

The chain is built from TRBV5-4 and TRBJ2-3, with 9 bases matching TRBD1. Trimming at V came to 5 bases and at J to 6 bases, leaving 10 bases not matched to a gene. Germline V gene sequence: CDR1 SGHNT, CDR2 YYREEE (reference sequence). The CDR3 is 15 amino acids. The CDR3 bases are TGTGCCAGCAGTTCAACAGGGGGCGCTTCGGATACGCAGTATTTT. Amino acid sequence: CASSSTGGASDTQYF.

The rearrangement uses TRBV6-2 or TRBV6-3 and TRBJ2-6, with 11 bases that match TRBD1. Losses at the gene ends were 5 bases for V and 1 base for J; bases not matched to a gene: 13. Germline CDR1 is MNHEY and CDR2 is SVGEGT. CDR3 size: 20 residues. The CDR3 reads CASSGRTGGVDVSGANVLTF. CDR3 bases: TGTGCCAGCAGTGGACGGACAGGGGGCGTAGATGTTTCTGGGGCCAACGTCCTGACTTTC.

This chain connects TRBV6-5 to TRBJ2-7; 8 nucleotides agree with TRBD1. V was clipped by 7 bases and J by 4 bases; unmatched bases: 9. The germline V gene encodes CDR1 MNHEY and CDR2 SVGAGI. CDR3 length: 14 amino acids. CDR3 DNA: TGTGCCAGCACCGGAGACAGGGGAAGTTACGAGCAGTACTTC. As protein: CASTGDRGSYEQYF.

The chain carries TRBV7-2 and TRBJ2-7; 9 nucleotides line up with TRBD2. The CDR3 is made up of 17 amino acids. J lost 2 bases, V lost 1 base, and 9 bases had no gene match. Germline CDR1 SGHTA, CDR2 FQGNSA. The CDR3 DNA sequence: TGTGCCAGCAGCTTAGTAGCTAGCGGGATTAATACCTACGAGCAGTACTTC. It specifies CASSLVASGINTYEQYF. The full variable domain, completed using reference TRBV7-2 and TRBJ2-7, is GAGVSQSPSNKVTEKGKDVELRCDPISGHTALYWYRQSLGQGLEFLIYFQGNSAPDKSGLPSDRFSAERTGGSVSTLTIQRTQQEDSAVYLCASSLVASGINTYEQYFGPGTRLTVT.

The V and J genes are TRBV2 and TRBJ1-6; TRBD1 matches 7 bases. The CDR3 loop spans 18 amino acids. V was clipped by 7 bases and J by 1 base; unmatched bases: 13. Germline V gene sequence: CDR1 SNHLY, CDR2 FYNNEI. CDR3 in amino acids: CASKQGSQLSSYNSPLHF. For the CDR3, the DNA is TGTGCCAGCAAACAGGGGAGTCAACTGAGTTCCTATAATTCACCCCTCCACTTT.

The rearrangement joins TRBV6-6 to TRBJ1-3; D uncertain. The germline V gene encodes CDR1 MNHNY and CDR2 SVGAGI (reference sequence). The V gene lost 2 bases and the J gene lost 0 bases, with 5 bases spanning the gap. This CDR3 spans 14 amino acids. The chain's CDR3 is CASSYGSSGNTIYF. Written as DNA, the CDR3 is TGTGCCAGCAGTTACGGTAGCTCTGGAAACACCATATATTTT.

CDR3 residues: CASSQVAAGGPYSYNEQFF. CDR3 nucleotides: TGCGCCAGCAGCCAAGTTGCAGCGGGGGGCCCTTACTCCTACAATGAGCAGTTCTTC. The chain links TRBV4-1 to TRBJ2-1, with 9 bases identical to TRBD2. The V gene's germline CDR1 is MGHRA and CDR2 YSYEKL. The junction had 10 bases not matched to a gene; V was cut back by 1 base and J by 0 bases. The length of the CDR3 is 19 residues.

The chain joins TRBV5-1 to TRBJ2-7, with 8 bases fitting TRBD2. This CDR3 is 15 amino acids long. Germline CDR1 reads SGHRS; CDR2 reads YFSETQ. The V gene end was trimmed by 4 bases and the J gene end by 3 bases; junction bases not matched to a gene: 9. CDR3 region: CASSPPYREGYEQYF. CDR3 DNA: TGCGCCAGCAGCCCACCCTACCGGGAGGGCTACGAGCAGTACTTC.

The DNA for the CDR3 is TGTGCCAGCAGCTCCAGGACAGCAACTAATGAAAAACTGTTTTTT. Encoded protein: CASSSRTATNEKLFF. The rearrangement joins TRBV7-2 to TRBJ1-4; perhaps TRBD1 as D (6 bases). Trimming pared 4 bases from V and 0 bases from J, leaving 9 bases between. CDR3 size: 15 residues. CDR1 SGHTA and CDR2 FQGNSA come from the germline V gene.